Below are 13 T cell receptor beta chains sequenced from a single sample in a study of long-term antiretroviral therapy in people with HIV. The run of the v3.0 immunoSEQ assay was at survey level. Profiled with immunoSEQ multiplex PCR; TCRdb holds only in-frame clones, not every one. The sample has tens of thousands of clones; 83% are singletons. This sample comprised unsorted PBMCs, obtained 0.4 years after starting antiretroviral therapy. These receptors originate from a man in his fifties with HIV.

The chain carries TRBV7-3 and TRBJ1-3, with TRBD1 matching over 9 bases. The length of the CDR3 is 15 residues. The germline CDR1 and CDR2 sequences are SGHTA and FQGTGA. The V and J ends lost 3 bases and 4 bases, in that order; junction bases with no gene match: 4. CDR3 protein: CASSLTGGSGNTIYF. In DNA, the CDR3 is TGTGCCAGCAGCTTGACAGGGGGGTCCGGAAACACCATATATTTT.

This chain links TRBV19 with TRBJ1-5; the D gene is possibly TRBD1 (6 bases). Trimming stripped 6 bases from V and 0 bases from J, with 30 bases between. CDR1 is LNHDA, CDR2 SQIVND, per germline (reference sequence). The CDR3 extends over 21 amino acids. In nucleotides, the CDR3 is TGTGCCAGTAGGCCAGGACGGGGGGCGCGGGTAGAAGGAGGTAGCAATCAGCCCCAGCATTTT. It encodes CASRPGRGARVEGGSNQPQHF.

The chain combines TRBV19 with TRBJ1-5, with D unclear. V lost 1 base and J 9 bases, leaving 10 bases between the germline ends. Germline-derived CDR1 and CDR2 are LNHDA and SQIVND (reference sequence). There are 13 residues in the CDR3. CDR3 loop: CASSIVPLRPQHF. CDR3 DNA sequence: TGTGCCAGTAGTATAGTCCCCCTTAGGCCCCAGCATTTT. Full variable domain (remainder filled in from reference TRBV19 and TRBJ1-5): DGGITQSPKYLFRKEGQNVTLSCEQNLNHDAMYWYRQDPGQGLRLIYYSQIVNDFQKGDIAEGYSVSREKKESFPLTVTSAQKNPTAFYLCASSIVPLRPQHFGDGTRLSIL.

The chain recombines TRBV18 with TRBJ2-3, with no clear D. Trimming pared 0 bases from V and 2 bases from J, leaving 3 bases between. The CDR3 totals 13 residues. In germline, CDR1 is KGHSH, CDR2 LQKENI. DNA for the CDR3: TGTGCCAGCTCACCACCCAACACAGATACGCAGTATTTT. Translating gives CASSPPNTDTQYF.

The count of this clone is one. The V gene is TRBV9, the J gene TRBJ2-3; 11 nucleotides align to TRBD2. Germline V gives CDR1 SGDLS, CDR2 YYNGEE. The CDR3 extends over 17 amino acids. V lost 1 base and J lost 1; bases outside the gene matches: 5. CDR3 residues: CASSVTSGGGGTDTQYF. In nucleotides, the CDR3 is TGTGCCAGCAGCGTAACTAGCGGGGGAGGGGGCACAGATACGCAGTATTTT.

Note on this clone: One end of the junction fails to match germline, which may point to a read error. The chain is built from TRBV28 and TRBJ1-1, with D possibly TRBD1 on 6 matching bases. The CDR3 is 13 amino acids. In germline, CDR1 is MDHEN, CDR2 SYDVKM. Here the CDR3 reads CATSQGLNTEAFF. CDR3 DNA sequence: TGTGCCACCAGTCAGGGGCTGAACACTGAAGCTTTCTTT. Full variable domain (missing parts from reference TRBV28 and TRBJ1-1): DVKVTQSSRYLVKRTGEKVFLECVQDMDHENMFWYRQDPGLGLRLIYFSYDVKMKEKGDIPEGYSVSREKKERFSLILESASTNQTSMYLCATSQGLNTEAFFGQGTRLTVV.

The chain has TRBV5-5 and TRBJ2-7; no clear D. CDR3 size: 13 residues. The V and J ends lost 1 base and 7 bases respectively, with 12 bases between them. Germline assignment: CDR1 SGHKS and CDR2 YYEKEE (reference sequence). CDR3 residues: CASSLSGPMEQYF. CDR3 in DNA: TGTGCCAGCAGCTTGTCGGGTCCGATGGAGCAGTACTTC.

The rearrangement links TRBV27 to TRBJ2-5; 7 bases agree with TRBD2. Trimming removed 3 bases from V and 0 bases from J; junction bases left unmatched: 4. Germline-derived CDR1 and CDR2 are MNHEY and SMNVEV (reference sequence). The CDR3 length is 15 residues. The CDR3, as DNA: TGTGCCAGCAGTTTCAATAGCGGGTACCAAGAGACCCAGTACTTC. Protein sequence: CASSFNSGYQETQYF.

DNA of the CDR3: TGCAGGGCGGGGGGGGCCTACGAGCAGTACTTC. It codes for CRAGGAYEQYF. V is TRBV20-1 and J is TRBJ2-7; 9 bases are shared with TRBD2. The CDR3 length is 11 residues. The germline V gene encodes CDR1 DFQATT and CDR2 SNEGSKA (reference sequence).

The chain links TRBV5-1 to TRBJ1-1; no clear D. Germline CDR1 reads SGHRS; CDR2 reads YFSETQ. The CDR3 extends over 14 amino acids. V lost 1 base and J lost 0, with 7 bases in between. DNA for the CDR3: TGCGCCAGCAGCTTGTCAGTCCTGAACACTGAAGCTTTCTTT. The encoded protein is CASSLSVLNTEAFF.

This chain joins TRBV11-2 and TRBJ2-7; D is undetermined. The CDR3 contains 15 residues. Trimming shortened V by 3 bases and J by 3 bases, and 15 bases separated the two germline ends. Germline CDR1 is SGHAT and CDR2 is FQNNGV. The CDR3: CASSLAPEVYYEQYF. DNA of the CDR3: TGTGCCAGCAGCTTGGCACCGGAAGTTTACTACGAGCAGTACTTC.

This CDR3 reads CASQQGDGYGYTF. As DNA, the CDR3 is TGTGCCAGTCAACAGGGAGACGGCTATGGCTACACCTTC. The V gene is TRBV19, the J gene TRBJ1-2; tentatively, D is TRBD1 (6 bases). Between the trimmed V and J ends, which lost 8 bases and 4 bases, there was a span of 14 bases. This CDR3 is built from 13 residues. Germline V gene data show CDR1 as LNHDA and CDR2 as SQIVND (reference sequence).

The V and J genes are TRBV9 and TRBJ2-3; D is uncertain. This CDR3 region has 12 residues. Germline CDR1 SGDLS, CDR2 YYNGEE. The V and J ends lost 3 bases and 3 bases respectively, with 5 bases between them. CDR3 residues: CASSGHTDTQYF. DNA for the CDR3: TGTGCCAGCAGCGGACATACAGATACGCAGTATTTT. The full variable domain, with the rest looked up from reference TRBV9 and TRBJ2-3, is DSGVTQTPKHLITATGQRVTLRCSPRSGDLSVYWYQQSLDQGLQFLIQYYNGEERAKGNILERFSAQQFPDLHSELNLSSLELGDSALYFCASSGHTDTQYFGPGTRLTVL.